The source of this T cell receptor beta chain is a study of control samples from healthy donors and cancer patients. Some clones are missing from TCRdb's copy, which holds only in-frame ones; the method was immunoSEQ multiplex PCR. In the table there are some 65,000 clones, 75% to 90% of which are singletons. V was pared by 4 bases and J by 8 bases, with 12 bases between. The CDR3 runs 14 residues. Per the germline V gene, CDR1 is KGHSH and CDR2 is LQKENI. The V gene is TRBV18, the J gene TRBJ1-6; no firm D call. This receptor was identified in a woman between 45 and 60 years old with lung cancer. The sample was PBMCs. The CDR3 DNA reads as TGTGCCAGCTCACTTGGTGGAGGTGATTCACCCCTCCACTTT. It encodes CASSLGGGDSPLHF.